This TCR beta chain originates from a study of cytomegalovirus exposure and HLA in healthy donors. Overall study results and limits: A later analysis appeared to link common viral pathogens to several of the most significant clusters.

Per the germline V gene, CDR1 is MNHGY and CDR2 is SAAAGT. This CDR3 is built from 16 residues. V was clipped by 8 bases and J by 3 bases, with 20 bases between them. The primer mix had 60 Vbeta and 13 Jbeta primers. The table came from immunoSEQ multiplex PCR; TCRdb's copy has only in-frame clones and leaves some out. The sample gives some 150,000 clones, roughly 9.4% of which show up once; less than 2% is in the top ten. In regard to this clone: Its target is not known.

Material: PBMCs. V is TRBV6-8 and J is TRBJ2-1; D unclear. This TCR came from a male donor in good health and CMV-seronegative. CDR3 coding DNA: TGTGCCAGCGACTCTCAGCCCGGCCTAAACTACAATGAGCAGTTCTTC. Its protein product is CASDSQPGLNYNEQFF.